This T cell receptor beta chain came from a study of blood T cell repertoires in COVID-19. Study at large: The origin of the acute and convalescent COVID-19 samples was the United States, Italy and Spain.

With 3 bases removed from V and 4 bases from J, the gap between germline ends came to 7 bases. The CDR3 is 13 amino acids. Germline V CDR1 and CDR2: MDHEN, SYDVKM. Authors' data handling: Amplification of reference gene primers was used by the study to estimate nucleated cell counts. Sequencing was performed with immunoSEQ multiplex PCR; in TCRdb, only in-frame clones are kept and a portion is missing. V and J calls and clone size are those listed in that table; D and trimming were worked out from the DNA. The sample lists about 190,000 clones, approximately 88% occurring once. Recruits, aged about 18 to 100 years, lived in roughly 22 US areas. Clinical histories supplied by participants themselves formed the basis of cohort assignment.

The genes are TRBV28 and TRBJ1-5, with D perhaps TRBD1 (5 bases). Sequenced input: PBMCs or T cells enriched from blood (not recorded which). The receptor comes from a woman in her twenties or thirties who had recovered from COVID-19. CDR3 DNA sequence: TGTGCCAGCAGTTTGACAGCAAATCAGCCCCAGCATTTT. This gives the protein CASSLTANQPQHF.